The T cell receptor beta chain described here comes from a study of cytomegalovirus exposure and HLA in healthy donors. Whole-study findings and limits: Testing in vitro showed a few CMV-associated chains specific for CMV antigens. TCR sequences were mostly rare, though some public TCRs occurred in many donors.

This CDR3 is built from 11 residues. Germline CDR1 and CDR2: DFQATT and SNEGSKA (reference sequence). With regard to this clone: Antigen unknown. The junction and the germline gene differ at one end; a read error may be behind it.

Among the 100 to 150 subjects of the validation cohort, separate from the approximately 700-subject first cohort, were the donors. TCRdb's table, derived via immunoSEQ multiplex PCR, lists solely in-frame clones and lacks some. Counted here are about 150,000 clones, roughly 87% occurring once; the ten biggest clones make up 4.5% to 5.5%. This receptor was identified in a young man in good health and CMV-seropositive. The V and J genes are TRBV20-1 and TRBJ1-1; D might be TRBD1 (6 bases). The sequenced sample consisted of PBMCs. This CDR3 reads CSASPLNRAVF. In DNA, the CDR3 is TGCAGTGCTAGCCCCTTAAACAGGGCGGTCTTT.